These 28 T cell receptor beta chains originate from one sample sequenced in a study of OX40 agonist ivuxolimab in advanced cancers. TCRdb keeps only in-frame clones here, not all; method: immunoSEQ multiplex PCR. Of roughly 50,000 clones in the sample, approximately 89% are singletons; the top ten hold 10% to 15%. Material: CD4+ or CD8+ T cells sorted from blood, obtained in a trial of the OX40 agonist ivuxolimab. These receptors were collected from an adult with an advanced solid tumor such as melanoma, head and neck, liver or kidney cancer.

This chain connects TRBV7-9 to TRBJ1-2; D may be TRBD1 (6 bases). The CDR3 covers 12 residues. Germline assignment: CDR1 SEHNR and CDR2 FQNEAQ (reference sequence). Trimming took 2 bases from V and 8 from J, leaving 9 bases between them. CDR3 loop: CASSLRRGGYTF. CDR3 in DNA: TGTGCCAGCAGCTTACGTAGGGGGGGCTACACCTTC.

V gene TRBV28 combines with J gene TRBJ2-5, with a weak D call TRBD2 (7 bases). Germline V lookup: CDR1 MDHEN, CDR2 SYDVKM. With 6 bases removed from V and 5 bases from J, the gap between germline ends came to 16 bases. CDR3 size: 14 residues. CDR3 sequence reads: CASSWGGARETQYF. The CDR3 DNA follows: TGTGCCAGCAGCTGGGGGGGGGCGCGGGAGACCCAGTACTTC.

This chain uses TRBV13 with TRBJ1-4, with TRBD1 as a possible D gene (5 bases). Germline CDR1 is PRHDT and CDR2 is FYEKMQ (reference sequence). This CDR3 is 16 amino acids long. Deletions cut 2 bases from V and 2 bases from J, with 12 bases between. The CDR3 loop is CASSLNGAGTNEKLFF. In DNA, the CDR3 is TGTGCCAGCAGCTTAAATGGGGCAGGTACTAATGAAAAACTGTTTTTT.

J is TRBJ1-2 and V is TRBV5-1; unclear D gene. Trimming cost V 4 bases and J 2 bases, with 18 bases left between them. The germline CDR1 and CDR2 sequences are SGHRS and YFSETQ. This CDR3 region has 16 residues. The CDR3 nucleotides read TGCGCCAGCAGCCCCCTATACCCCGCCCGGAACTATGGCTACACCTTC. Translated, it gives CASSPLYPARNYGYTF. Complete variable domain (other parts from reference TRBV5-1 and TRBJ1-2): KAGVTQTPRYLIKTRGQQVTLSCSPISGHRSVSWYQQTPGQGLQFLFEYFSETQRNKGNFPGRFSGRQFSNSRSEMNVSTLELGDSALYLCASSPLYPARNYGYTFGSGTRLTVV.

The chain is built from TRBV7-9 and TRBJ1-3; D not certain. The CDR3 has 14 residues. The germline V gene has CDR1 SEHNR and CDR2 FQNEAQ (reference sequence). V dropped 4 bases and J dropped 0 bases, with 7 bases sitting between them. The CDR3 loop is CASSYPSSGNTIYF. The CDR3 coding sequence is TGTGCCAGCAGCTATCCATCCTCTGGAAACACCATATATTTT.

This chain links TRBV19 with TRBJ1-1; 10 bases map to TRBD1. V lost 5 bases to trimming and J lost 4 bases; unmatched junction nucleotides: 13. Per the germline V gene, CDR1 is LNHDA and CDR2 is SQIVND (reference sequence). The CDR3 is made up of 17 amino acids. The CDR3 spells CASSSRPGTGVGTEAFF. DNA of the CDR3: TGTGCCAGTAGTTCACGTCCCGGGACAGGGGTCGGCACTGAAGCTTTCTTT.

The chain couples TRBV7-3 to TRBJ2-6, with unresolved D. Germline CDR1 SGHTA, CDR2 FQGTGA. CDR3 size: 15 residues. Trimming took 2 bases from V and 2 from J, leaving 7 bases between them. The CDR3 region is CASSLVRAGANVLTF. The CDR3 nucleotides are TGTGCCAGCAGCTTAGTTAGGGCTGGGGCCAACGTCCTGACTTTC.

The chain combines TRBV7-9 with TRBJ2-1; 9 bases match TRBD2. The CDR3 has 13 amino acids. Germline CDR1 reads SEHNR; CDR2 reads FQNEAQ (reference sequence). V shed 5 bases, J shed 9 bases, and the junction held 5 bases outside the gene matches. The CDR3, as DNA: TGTGCCAGCAGCAAAAGGACTAGCGCTGAGCAGTTCTTC. Translating it yields CASSKRTSAEQFF.

The count of this clone is one. V and J are TRBV18 and TRBJ2-3, with D maybe TRBD1 (5 bases). Looked up from germline, CDR1 is KGHSH and CDR2 is LQKENI. This CDR3 comprises 13 residues. V lost 1 base and J lost 6, with 8 bases in between. Written as DNA, the CDR3 is TGTGCCAGCTCACCACGAAGGGGTGATACGCAGTATTTT. It specifies CASSPRRGDTQYF.

The chain joins TRBV7-9 to TRBJ2-7; D uncertain. CDR1 and CDR2 (germline): SEHNR, FQNEAQ (reference sequence). Trimming removed 4 bases at V and 6 bases at J, with 10 bases between. The CDR3 length is 12 residues. The CDR3 loop reads CASSSRSAEQYF. The CDR3 region has the DNA TGTGCCAGCAGCTCTCGGTCGGCCGAGCAGTACTTC.

About this clone itself: The junction differs from germline at one of its ends, possibly a read error. This sequence joins TRBV15 and TRBJ1-2; D remains unclear. The V gene's germline CDR1 is LNHNV and CDR2 YYDKDF (reference sequence). The CDR3 is made up of 14 amino acids. The CDR3 region has the DNA TGTACCACCAGCAGAGAATACGGGGACTATGGCTACACCTTC. Translating gives CTTSREYGDYGYTF.

The chain couples TRBV2 to TRBJ1-5; 9 bases are shared with TRBD1. The V gene's germline CDR1 is SNHLY and CDR2 FYNNEI. This CDR3 contains 15 residues. The trim removed 6 bases at V and 9 bases at J, leaving 12 bases unmatched. CDR3 amino acids: CASRGGTGYQRPQHF. CDR3 DNA sequence: TGTGCCAGCAGGGGAGGGACAGGGTATCAGAGGCCCCAGCATTTT.

The gene calls are TRBV2 and TRBJ1-1; tentative D call: TRBD1 (5 bases). The CDR3 contains 12 residues. Germline V gene lookup returns CDR1 SNHLY and CDR2 FYNNEI. Trimming removed 7 bases at V and 5 bases at J, with 11 bases between. The CDR3 reads CASNFRGTEAFF. The CDR3 nucleotides are TGTGCCAGCAACTTTCGGGGGACTGAAGCTTTCTTT.

V is TRBV19 and J is TRBJ2-1; 9 bases are a match to TRBD1. The germline CDR1 and CDR2 sequences are LNHDA and SQIVND (reference sequence). Trimming at V came to 9 bases and at J to 8 bases, leaving 8 bases not matched to a gene. The CDR3 is 13 residues long. The CDR3: CASRDRGVHEQFF. CDR3 in DNA: TGTGCCAGCAGAGACAGGGGGGTCCATGAGCAGTTCTTC.

This clone was counted once. The chain uses TRBV9 and TRBJ1-1, with D possibly matching TRBD1 (5 bases). Trimming cost V 3 bases and J 5 bases, with 17 bases left between them. The CDR3 length is 15 residues. Germline V gene sequence: CDR1 SGDLS, CDR2 YYNGEE. CDR3 sequence reads: CASSETLQEETEAFF. CDR3 nucleotide sequence: TGTGCCAGCAGCGAAACGTTACAGGAAGAAACTGAAGCTTTCTTT. Drawing the rest from reference TRBV9 and TRBJ1-1, the complete variable domain is DSGVTQTPKHLITATGQRVTLRCSPRSGDLSVYWYQQSLDQGLQFLIQYYNGEERAKGNILERFSAQQFPDLHSELNLSSLELGDSALYFCASSETLQEETEAFFGQGTRLTVV.

This rearrangement joins TRBV28 to TRBJ1-2, with D hard to call. With 5 bases removed from V and 7 bases from J, the gap between germline ends came to 14 bases. From germline, CDR1 is MDHEN and CDR2 SYDVKM. The CDR3 loop spans 13 amino acids. The CDR3 DNA sequence: TGTGCCAGCAGTGTGGAGGGAGTGGGTGGCTACACCTTC. It yields the protein CASSVEGVGGYTF.

The chain employs TRBV18 and TRBJ1-5; TRBD1 is a possible D gene (5 bases). Germline V lookup: CDR1 KGHSH, CDR2 LQKENI. Trimming took 4 bases from V and 4 from J, leaving 14 bases between them. The CDR3 has 15 residues. This CDR3 is CASSLTGRGNQPQHF. Written as DNA, the CDR3 is TGTGCCAGCTCACTAACAGGTCGAGGAAATCAGCCCCAGCATTTT.

The gene calls are TRBV5-1 and TRBJ2-5; 7 bases agree with TRBD2. CDR3 length: 16 amino acids. The V gene's germline CDR1 is SGHRS and CDR2 YFSETQ. Losses at the gene ends were 3 bases for V and 4 bases for J; bases not matched to a gene: 12. CDR3 in amino acids: CASSYTGTTTTETQYF. The CDR3 DNA follows: TGCGCCAGCAGCTACACCGGGACTACGACCACAGAGACCCAGTACTTC.

The chain has TRBV2 and TRBJ2-1; 7 nucleotides match TRBD1. The CDR3 length is 12 residues. The V gene end was trimmed by 6 bases and the J gene end by 4 bases; junction bases not matched to a gene: 0. Germline-derived CDR1 and CDR2 are SNHLY and FYNNEI. CDR3 DNA: TGTGCCAGCAGGGGACAGTACAATGAGCAGTTCTTC. Its translation is CASRGQYNEQFF.

The chain couples TRBV11-2 to TRBJ2-3; D is perhaps TRBD2 (6 bases). The CDR3 extends over 15 amino acids. Trimming left V 5 bases short and J 2 bases short, with 14 bases between. CDR1 SGHAT and CDR2 FQNNGV come from the germline V gene. The DNA for the CDR3 is TGTGCCAGCAGCCGACGACCGGACTACACAGATACGCAGTATTTT. It encodes CASSRRPDYTDTQYF.

J is TRBJ2-6 and V is TRBV9; TRBD1 might be the D (5 bases). The CDR3 extends over 15 amino acids. CDR1 is SGDLS and CDR2 is YYNGEE in the germline V gene. V lost 3 bases to trimming and J lost 4 bases, with 11 bases between them. The CDR3 sequence is CASSAQGPGANVLTF. Written as DNA, the CDR3 is TGTGCCAGCAGCGCTCAGGGTCCGGGGGCCAACGTCCTGACTTTC.

The chain is built from TRBV7-3 and TRBJ2-7, with 7 bases identical to TRBD2. Germline V gene sequence: CDR1 SGHTA, CDR2 FQGTGA. This CDR3 contains 15 residues. J lost 6 bases, V lost 1 base, and 9 bases had no gene match. CDR3 nucleotides: TGTGCCAGCAGCTTAAGGGCGGGAGAAATGGCCGAGCAGTACTTC. This codes for CASSLRAGEMAEQYF.

The chain joins TRBV19 to TRBJ2-3; 10 bases map to TRBD1. This CDR3 spans 16 amino acids. Germline V gives CDR1 LNHDA, CDR2 SQIVND (reference sequence). The V and J ends lost 4 bases and 4 bases, in that order; junction bases with no gene match: 8. The CDR3 sequence is CASSRGGQGTADTQYF. The CDR3 DNA is TGTGCCAGTAGTAGGGGGGGACAGGGGACGGCAGATACGCAGTATTTT.

V and J are TRBV10-3 and TRBJ2-7; 7 nucleotides agree with TRBD2. The CDR3 sequence is 13 residues long. Losses at the gene ends were 4 bases for V and 6 bases for J; bases not matched to a gene: 6. The germline V gene encodes CDR1 ENHRY and CDR2 SYGVKD. CDR3 sequence reads: CAISGREGSEQYF. CDR3 sequence (DNA): TGTGCCATCAGTGGCAGGGAGGGAAGCGAGCAGTACTTC.

The genes are TRBV7-2 and TRBJ2-3, with 9 bases aligning to TRBD1. Germline loops: CDR1 SGHTA, CDR2 FQGNSA. V dropped 8 bases and J dropped 4; count of bases not matched to a gene: 7. This CDR3 is 14 amino acids long. CDR3 in DNA: TGTGCCAGCGGATTACAGGGGGCGCCAGATACGCAGTATTTT. This translates into CASGLQGAPDTQYF. Together with reference TRBV7-2 and TRBJ2-3, the CDR3 gives the full variable domain: GAGVSQSPSNKVTEKGKDVELRCDPISGHTALYWYRQSLGQGLEFLIYFQGNSAPDKSGLPSDRFSAERTGGSVSTLTIQRTQQEDSAVYLCASGLQGAPDTQYFGPGTRLTVL.

The chain recombines TRBV5-6 with TRBJ1-3; D ambiguous. The germline gives CDR1 SGHDT, CDR2 YYEEEE. The CDR3 loop spans 13 amino acids. V lost 1 base and J 2 bases, leaving 4 bases between the germline ends. As DNA, the CDR3 is TGTGCCAGCAGCTTGACAGCTGGAAACACCATATATTTT. The encoded protein is CASSLTAGNTIYF.

This chain connects TRBV5-1 to TRBJ2-3; unclear D gene. Germline V gives CDR1 SGHRS, CDR2 YFSETQ. Trimming shortened V by 4 bases and J by 2 bases, and 17 bases separated the two germline ends. The CDR3 length is 16 residues. The CDR3 DNA follows: TGCGCCAGCAGCGCTGGAATCAGGTACTACACAGATACGCAGTATTTT. This encodes CASSAGIRYYTDTQYF.

V usage is TRBV7-2 and J usage is TRBJ2-1; TRBD2 agrees at 12 bases. The CDR3 has 20 residues. V lost 0 bases, J lost 0 bases, and 9 bases stayed unmatched. The V gene's germline CDR1 is SGHTA and CDR2 FQGNSA. Here the CDR3 reads CASSLALAGGTQSSYNEQFF. CDR3 in DNA: TGTGCCAGCAGCTTAGCACTAGCGGGAGGCACCCAGAGCTCCTACAATGAGCAGTTCTTC.